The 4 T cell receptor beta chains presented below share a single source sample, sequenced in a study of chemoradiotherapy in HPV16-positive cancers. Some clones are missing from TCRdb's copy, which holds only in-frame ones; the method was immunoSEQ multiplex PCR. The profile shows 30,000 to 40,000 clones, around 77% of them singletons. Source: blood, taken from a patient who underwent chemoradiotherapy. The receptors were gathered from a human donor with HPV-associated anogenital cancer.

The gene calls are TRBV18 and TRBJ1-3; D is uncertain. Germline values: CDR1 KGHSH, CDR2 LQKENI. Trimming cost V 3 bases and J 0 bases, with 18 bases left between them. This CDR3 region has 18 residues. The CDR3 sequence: CASSPVPNRSYSGNTIYF. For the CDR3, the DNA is TGTGCCAGCTCACCGGTCCCTAACAGATCATACTCTGGAAACACCATATATTTT.

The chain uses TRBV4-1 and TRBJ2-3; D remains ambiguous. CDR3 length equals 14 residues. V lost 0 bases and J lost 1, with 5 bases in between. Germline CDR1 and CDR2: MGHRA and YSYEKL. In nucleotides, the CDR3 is TGCGCCAGCAGCCAAGATCGGGGCACAGATACGCAGTATTTT. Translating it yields CASSQDRGTDTQYF.

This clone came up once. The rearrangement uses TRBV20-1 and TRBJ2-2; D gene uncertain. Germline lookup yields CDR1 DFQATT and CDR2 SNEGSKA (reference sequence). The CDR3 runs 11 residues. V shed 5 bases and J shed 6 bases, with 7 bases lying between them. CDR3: CSAGRPGELFF. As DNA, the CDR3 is TGCAGTGCTGGCCGGCCCGGGGAGCTGTTTTTT.

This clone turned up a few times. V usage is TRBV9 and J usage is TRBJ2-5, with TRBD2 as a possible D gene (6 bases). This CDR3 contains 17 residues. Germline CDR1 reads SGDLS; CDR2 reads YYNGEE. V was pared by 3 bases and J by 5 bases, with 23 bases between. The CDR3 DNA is TGTGCCAGCAGCGGGACCCCCTGGGAGGCCACTAGGGAGACCCAGTACTTC. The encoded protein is CASSGTPWEATRETQYF.